This is a list of T cell receptor beta chains from one sample in a study of T cell responses to AZD1222 COVID-19 vaccine. Generated by immunoSEQ multiplex PCR, the TCRdb table keeps only in-frame clones and is missing some. The table records about 200,000 clones, under 95% of them present only once. The sequencing used peripheral blood, collected 28 days after the second AZD1222 dose. These receptors all stem from an adult who received the AZD1222 COVID-19 vaccine. Both conserved end residues are part of each CDR3. The D gene is left open where the match is weak. Not every row has a clone size; where given, it reads once, few, many or a size class.

clone size,D gene,J gene,V gene,CDR3 protein,CDR3 DNA
.,TRBD1,TRBJ1-5,TRBV18,CASSPGQGGQPQHF,TGTGCCAGCTCACCGGGACAGGGCGGTCAGCCCCAGCATTTT
few,.,TRBJ2-5,TRBV4-2,CASSQSHGEETQYF,TGTGCCAGCAGTCAGAGCCACGGCGAAGAGACCCAGTACTTC
few,.,TRBJ1-5,TRBV28,CASSLRGGQPQHF,TGTGCCAGCAGCCTCAGGGGTGGTCAGCCCCAGCATTTT
medium-sized,.,TRBJ1-4,TRBV5-6,CASSLAPEGYEKLFF,TGTGCCAGCAGCTTGGCCCCGGAGGGGTACGAAAAACTGTTTTTT
.,.,TRBJ2-7,TRBV6-1,CASSDLQGLEQYF,TGTGCCAGCAGTGATCTACAGGGTCTCGAGCAGTACTTC
.,.,TRBJ2-4,TRBV30,CAWRGYLNIQYF,TGTGCCTGGAGGGGCTATTTAAACATTCAGTACTTC
.,.,TRBJ2-7,TRBV4-3,CASSQDMGGYYEQYF,TGCGCCAGCAGCCAAGATATGGGGGGATACTACGAGCAGTACTTC
.,.,TRBJ2-5,TRBV19,CASSPSTQETQYF,TGTGCCAGTAGTCCATCGACACAAGAGACCCAGTACTTC
.,TRBD2,TRBJ2-7,TRBV2,CASRGIGTSFHEQYF,TGTGCCAGCCGTGGAATCGGGACTAGCTTCCACGAGCAGTACTTC
once,.,TRBJ1-2,TRBV5-4,CACNRDNYGYTF,TGTGCCTGCAACAGGGACAACTATGGCTACACCTTC
.,.,TRBJ2-1,TRBV11-3,CASSLDRESSYNEQFF,TGTGCCAGCAGCTTAGATCGAGAGAGCTCCTACAATGAGCAGTTCTTC
.,.,TRBJ2-1,TRBV19,CASQGYNEQFF,TGTGCCAGCCAGGGGTACAATGAGCAGTTCTTC
.,.,TRBJ2-1,TRBV3-1/TRBV3-2,CASSQDSAYNEQFF,TGTGCCAGCAGCCAAGACTCGGCCTACAATGAGCAGTTCTTC
.,.,TRBJ2-7,TRBV28,CASRVGGDHEQYF,TGTGCCAGCAGGGTGGGGGGAGACCACGAGCAGTACTTC
.,TRBD1,TRBJ1-1,TRBV9,CASSVDGQGPTEAFF,TGTGCCAGCAGCGTAGATGGACAGGGTCCCACTGAAGCTTTCTTT
.,.,TRBJ1-1,TRBV19,CASSIDRRNTEAFF,TGTGCCAGTAGTATAGATCGCCGGAACACTGAAGCTTTCTTT
.,.,TRBJ1-5,TRBV3-1/TRBV3-2,CASSPGVHQPQHF,TGTGCCAGCAGCCCAGGGGTTCATCAGCCCCAGCATTTT
.,.,TRBJ1-2,TRBV2,CASAGDRGHYGYTF,TGTGCCAGCGCCGGCGATAGGGGCCACTATGGCTACACCTTC
.,.,TRBJ2-7,TRBV27,CASSLDRAGVIEQYF,TGTGCCAGCAGTCTGGACAGGGCGGGGGTGATCGAGCAGTACTTC
.,TRBD2,TRBJ2-3,TRBV7-3,CASSLVAGITDTQYF,TGTGCCAGCAGCCTCGTAGCGGGGATCACAGATACGCAGTATTTT
.,.,TRBJ2-5,TRBV10-2,CASSEKFYGETQYF,TGCGCCAGCAGTGAGAAGTTTTACGGTGAGACCCAGTACTTC
once,.,TRBJ1-3,TRBV15,CATRTSSGNTIYF,TGTGCCACCAGGACCAGCTCTGGAAACACCATATATTTT
.,TRBD1,TRBJ1-2,TRBV27,CATGTVYPNYGYTF,TGTGCCACCGGGACAGTCTATCCTAACTATGGCTACACCTTC
.,TRBD2,TRBJ2-2,TRBV7-9,CASSLQASGGAGELFF,TGTGCCAGCAGCTTACAAGCTAGCGGGGGGGCCGGGGAGCTGTTTTTT
.,.,TRBJ1-1,TRBV14,CASSQTGMNTEAFF,TGTGCCAGCAGCCAAACAGGGATGAACACTGAAGCTTTCTTT
once,.,TRBJ1-3,TRBV19,CASSPQDSNTIYF,TGTGCCAGTAGTCCACAGGATTCCAACACCATATATTTT
.,.,TRBJ2-7,TRBV6-5,CASSYSNYEQYF,TGTGCCAGCAGTTACTCGAATTACGAGCAGTACTTC
.,TRBD1,TRBJ2-7,TRBV2,CASSPWDSVYEQYF,TGTGCCAGCAGTCCGTGGGACAGCGTCTACGAGCAGTACTTC
.,TRBD1,TRBJ2-3,TRBV18,CASSVTGGTSTDTQYF,TGTGCCAGCTCAGTAACAGGGGGAACTAGCACAGATACGCAGTATTTT
.,.,TRBJ1-5,TRBV11-2,CASSLTEGEPQHF,TGTGCCAGCAGCTTAACAGAGGGAGAACCCCAGCATTTT
.,.,TRBJ1-2,TRBV9,CASSVVGSGYTF,TGTGCCAGCAGCGTAGTCGGCAGCGGCTACACCTTC
.,.,TRBJ2-5,TRBV29-1,CSVEMGSETQYF,TGCAGCGTTGAAATGGGGTCAGAGACCCAGTACTTC
.,.,TRBJ1-2,TRBV7-2,CASSLGREDNLTF,TGTGCCAGCAGCTTAGGTAGAGAGGATAATCTCACCTTC
.,.,TRBJ1-5,TRBV5-8,CASSLIQPQHF,TGTGCCAGCAGCTTGATTCAGCCCCAGCATTTT
.,.,TRBJ2-5,TRBV18,CASSTEFQETQYF,TGTGCCAGCTCTACAGAATTCCAAGAGACCCAGTACTTC
.,.,TRBJ1-4,TRBV11-2,CASSPGDTTNEKLFF,TGTGCCAGCAGCCCGGGGGATACAACTAATGAAAAACTGTTTTTT
.,.,TRBJ2-5,TRBV4-2,CASSQKSGPQETQYF,TGTGCCAGCAGCCAAAAGAGCGGGCCCCAAGAGACCCAGTACTTC
.,TRBD2,TRBJ2-1,TRBV7-8,CASSVTSGGAGEQFF,TGTGCCAGCAGCGTGACTAGCGGGGGGGCCGGTGAGCAGTTCTTC
.,TRBD1,TRBJ1-3,TRBV11-3,CASSLGQGVVGNTIYF,TGTGCCAGCAGCCTGGGACAGGGTGTCGTCGGAAACACCATATATTTT